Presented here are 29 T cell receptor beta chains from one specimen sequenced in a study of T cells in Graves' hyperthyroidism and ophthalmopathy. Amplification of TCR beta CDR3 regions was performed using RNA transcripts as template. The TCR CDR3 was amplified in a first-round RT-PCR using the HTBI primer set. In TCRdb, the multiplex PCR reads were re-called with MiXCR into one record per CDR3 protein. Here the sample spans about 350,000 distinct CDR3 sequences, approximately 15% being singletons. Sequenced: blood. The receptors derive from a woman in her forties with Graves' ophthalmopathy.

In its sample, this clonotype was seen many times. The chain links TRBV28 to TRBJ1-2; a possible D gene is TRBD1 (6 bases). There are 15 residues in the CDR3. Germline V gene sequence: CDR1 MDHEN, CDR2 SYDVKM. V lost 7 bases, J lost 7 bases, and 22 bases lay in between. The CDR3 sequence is CASILGAGRTAGYTF. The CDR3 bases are TGTGCCAGCATTCTGGGGGCAGGTAGGACAGCTGGCTACACCTTC.

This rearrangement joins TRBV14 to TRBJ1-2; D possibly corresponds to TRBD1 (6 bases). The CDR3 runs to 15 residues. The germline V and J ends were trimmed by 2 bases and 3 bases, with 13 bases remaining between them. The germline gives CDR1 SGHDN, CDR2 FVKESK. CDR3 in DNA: TGTGCCAGCAGCCAAACAGGGCGGAAAGACTATGGCTACACCTTC. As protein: CASSQTGRKDYGYTF. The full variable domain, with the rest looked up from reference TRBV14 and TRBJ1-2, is EAGVTQFPSHSVIEKGQTVTLRCDPISGHDNLYWYRRVMGKEIKFLLHFVKESKQDESGMPNNRFLAERTGGTYSTLKVQPAELEDSGVYFCASSQTGRKDYGYTFGSGTRLTVV.

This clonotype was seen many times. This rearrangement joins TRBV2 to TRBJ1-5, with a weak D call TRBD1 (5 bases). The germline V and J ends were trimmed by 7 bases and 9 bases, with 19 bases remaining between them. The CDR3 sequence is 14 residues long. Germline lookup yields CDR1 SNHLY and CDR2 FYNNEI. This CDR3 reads CASKRGEAYGPQHF. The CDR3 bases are TGTGCCAGCAAAAGGGGAGAGGCATATGGGCCCCAGCATTTT.

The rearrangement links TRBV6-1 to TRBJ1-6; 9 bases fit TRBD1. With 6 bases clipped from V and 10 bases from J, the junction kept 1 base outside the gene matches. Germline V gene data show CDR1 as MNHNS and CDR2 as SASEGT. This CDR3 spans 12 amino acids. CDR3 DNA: TGTGCCAGCAGGGACAGGGGATCACCCCTCCACTTT. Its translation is CASRDRGSPLHF.

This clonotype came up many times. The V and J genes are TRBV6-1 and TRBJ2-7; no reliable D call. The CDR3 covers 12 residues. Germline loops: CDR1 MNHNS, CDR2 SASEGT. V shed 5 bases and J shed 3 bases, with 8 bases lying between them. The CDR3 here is CASSFFGYEQYF. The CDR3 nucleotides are TGTGCCAGCAGTTTCTTCGGCTACGAGCAGTACTTC.

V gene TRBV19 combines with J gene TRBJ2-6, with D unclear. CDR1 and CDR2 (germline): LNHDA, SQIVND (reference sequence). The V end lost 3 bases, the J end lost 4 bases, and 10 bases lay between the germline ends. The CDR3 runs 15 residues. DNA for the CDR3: TGTGCCAGTAGTATCGTGGTGGCGGGGGCCAACGTCCTGACTTTC. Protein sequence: CASSIVVAGANVLTF. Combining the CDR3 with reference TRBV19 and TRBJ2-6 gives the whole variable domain DGGITQSPKYLFRKEGQNVTLSCEQNLNHDAMYWYRQDPGQGLRLIYYSQIVNDFQKGDIAEGYSVSREKKESFPLTVTSAQKNPTAFYLCASSIVVAGANVLTFGAGSRLTVL.

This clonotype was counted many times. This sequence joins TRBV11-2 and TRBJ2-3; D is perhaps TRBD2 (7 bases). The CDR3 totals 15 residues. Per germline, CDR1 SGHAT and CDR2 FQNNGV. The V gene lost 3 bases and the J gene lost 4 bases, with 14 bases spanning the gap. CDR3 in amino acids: CASSFSGGPADTQYF. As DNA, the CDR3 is TGTGCCAGCAGCTTCTCCGGGGGGCCAGCAGATACGCAGTATTTT.

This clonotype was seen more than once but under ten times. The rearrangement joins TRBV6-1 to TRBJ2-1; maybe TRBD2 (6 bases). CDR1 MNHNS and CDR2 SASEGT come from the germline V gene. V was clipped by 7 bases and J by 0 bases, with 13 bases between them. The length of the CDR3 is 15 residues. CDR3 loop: CASTRDWSSYNEQFF. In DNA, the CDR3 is TGTGCCAGCACCCGGGACTGGAGCTCCTACAATGAGCAGTTCTTC.

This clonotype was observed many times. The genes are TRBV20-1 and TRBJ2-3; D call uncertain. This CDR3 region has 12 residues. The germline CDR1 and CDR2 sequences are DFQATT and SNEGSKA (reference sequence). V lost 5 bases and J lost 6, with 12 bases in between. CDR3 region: CSAGTIGDTQYF. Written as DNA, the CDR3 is TGCAGTGCTGGTACAATTGGGGATACGCAGTATTTT.

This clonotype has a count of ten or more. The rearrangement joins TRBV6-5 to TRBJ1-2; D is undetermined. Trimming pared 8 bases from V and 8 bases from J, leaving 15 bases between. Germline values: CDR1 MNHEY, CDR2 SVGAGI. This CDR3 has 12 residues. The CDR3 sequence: CASGLFESGYTF. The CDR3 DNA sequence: TGTGCCAGCGGTCTATTCGAGTCGGGCTACACCTTC.

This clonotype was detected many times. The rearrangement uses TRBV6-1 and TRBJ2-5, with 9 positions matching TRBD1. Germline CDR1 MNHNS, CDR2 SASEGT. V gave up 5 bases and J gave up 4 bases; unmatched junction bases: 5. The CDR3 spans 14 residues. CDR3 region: CASSLQGARETQYF. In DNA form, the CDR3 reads TGTGCCAGCAGTTTACAGGGGGCGAGAGAGACCCAGTACTTC.

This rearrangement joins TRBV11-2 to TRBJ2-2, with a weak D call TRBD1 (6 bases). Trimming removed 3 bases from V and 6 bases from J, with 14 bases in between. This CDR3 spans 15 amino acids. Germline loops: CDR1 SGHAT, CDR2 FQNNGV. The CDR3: CASSFQPGGAGELFF. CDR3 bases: TGTGCCAGCAGCTTCCAACCTGGGGGCGCCGGGGAGCTGTTTTTT.

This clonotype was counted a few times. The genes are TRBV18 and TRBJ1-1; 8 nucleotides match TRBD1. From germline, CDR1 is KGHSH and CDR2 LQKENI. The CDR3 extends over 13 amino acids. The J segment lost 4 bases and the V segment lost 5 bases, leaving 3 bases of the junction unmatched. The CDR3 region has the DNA TGTGCCAGCTCAAACAGGGGGGTCACTGAAGCTTTCTTT. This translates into CASSNRGVTEAFF.

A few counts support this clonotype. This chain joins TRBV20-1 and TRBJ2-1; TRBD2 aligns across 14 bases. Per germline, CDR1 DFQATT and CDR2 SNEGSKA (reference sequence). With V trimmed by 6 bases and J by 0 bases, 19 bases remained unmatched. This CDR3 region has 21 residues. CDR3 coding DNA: TGCAGTGCCAGATCAATTACGGGACTAGCGGGAGTGCGTAGCTCCTACAATGAGCAGTTCTTC. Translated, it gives CSARSITGLAGVRSSYNEQFF.

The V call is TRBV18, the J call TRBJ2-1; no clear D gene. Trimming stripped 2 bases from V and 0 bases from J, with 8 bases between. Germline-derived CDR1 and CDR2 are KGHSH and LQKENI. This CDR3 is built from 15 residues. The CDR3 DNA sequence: TGTGCCAGCTCACCAACAGAATTCTCCTACAATGAGCAGTTCTTC. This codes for CASSPTEFSYNEQFF.

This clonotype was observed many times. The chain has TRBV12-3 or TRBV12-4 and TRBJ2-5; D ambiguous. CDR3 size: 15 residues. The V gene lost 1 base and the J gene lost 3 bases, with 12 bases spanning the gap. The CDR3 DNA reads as TGTGCCAGCAGTTTAGTCCGGGCCGCCAAAGAGACCCAGTACTTC. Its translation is CASSLVRAAKETQYF.

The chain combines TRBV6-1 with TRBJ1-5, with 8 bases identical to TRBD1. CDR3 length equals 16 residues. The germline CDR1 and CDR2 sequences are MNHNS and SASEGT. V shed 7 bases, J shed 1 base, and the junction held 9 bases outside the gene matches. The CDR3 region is CASKPDRGVSNQPQHF. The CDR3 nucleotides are TGTGCCAGCAAACCCGACAGGGGTGTGAGCAATCAGCCCCAGCATTTT.

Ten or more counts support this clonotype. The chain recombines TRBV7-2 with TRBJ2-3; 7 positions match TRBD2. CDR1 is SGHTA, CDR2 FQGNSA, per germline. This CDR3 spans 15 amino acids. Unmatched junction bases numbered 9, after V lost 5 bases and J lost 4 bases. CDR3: CASSPWGGGADTQYF. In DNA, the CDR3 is TGTGCCAGCAGCCCTTGGGGGGGGGGGGCAGATACGCAGTATTTT.

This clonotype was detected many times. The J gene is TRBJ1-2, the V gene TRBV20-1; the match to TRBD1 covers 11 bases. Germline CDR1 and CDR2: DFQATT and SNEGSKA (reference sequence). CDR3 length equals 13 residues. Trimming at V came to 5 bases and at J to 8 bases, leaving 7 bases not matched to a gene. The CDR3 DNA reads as TGCAGTGCTCGGACAGGGGGCCGTAAAGGCTACACCTTC. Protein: CSARTGGRKGYTF.

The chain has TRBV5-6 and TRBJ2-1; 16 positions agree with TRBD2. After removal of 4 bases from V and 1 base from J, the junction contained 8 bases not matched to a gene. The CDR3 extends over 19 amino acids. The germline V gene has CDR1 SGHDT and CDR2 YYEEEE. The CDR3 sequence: CASSLLGLAGGRSYNEQFF. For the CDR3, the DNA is TGTGCCAGCAGCCTCTTGGGACTAGCGGGAGGGCGTTCCTACAATGAGCAGTTCTTC.

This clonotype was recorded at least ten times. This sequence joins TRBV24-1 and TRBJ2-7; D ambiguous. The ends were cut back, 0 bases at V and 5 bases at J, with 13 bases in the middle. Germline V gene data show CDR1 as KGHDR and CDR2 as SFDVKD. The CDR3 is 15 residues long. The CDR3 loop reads CATSDLPGGVDEQYF. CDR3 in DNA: TGTGCCACCAGTGATTTGCCCGGCGGAGTCGACGAGCAGTACTTC.

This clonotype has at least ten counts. The CDR3 loop reads CATVYGQRGVGETQYF. CDR3 nucleotides: TGCGCCACCGTTTACGGCCAGCGGGGGGTAGGAGAGACCCAGTACTTC. This sequence joins TRBV10-2 and TRBJ2-5, with 9 bases that match TRBD2. The CDR3 totals 16 residues. Germline values: CDR1 WSHSY, CDR2 SAAADI. The junction had 16 bases not matched to a gene; V was cut back by 10 bases and J by 4 bases.

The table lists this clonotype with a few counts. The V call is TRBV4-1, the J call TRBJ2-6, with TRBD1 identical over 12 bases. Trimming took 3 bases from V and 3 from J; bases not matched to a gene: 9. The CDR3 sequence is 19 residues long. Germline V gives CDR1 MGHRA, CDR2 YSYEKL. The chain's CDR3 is CASSQVPGTGGSGANVLTF. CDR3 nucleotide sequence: TGCGCCAGCAGCCAGGTCCCCGGGACAGGGGGCAGTGGGGCCAACGTCCTGACTTTC.

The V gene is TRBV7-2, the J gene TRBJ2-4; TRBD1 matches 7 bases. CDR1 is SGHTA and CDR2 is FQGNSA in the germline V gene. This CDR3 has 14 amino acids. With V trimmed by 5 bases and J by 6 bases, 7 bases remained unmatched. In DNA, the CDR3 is TGTGCCAGCAGCCCTAATCGACAGGGAAACATTCAGTACTTC. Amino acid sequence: CASSPNRQGNIQYF.

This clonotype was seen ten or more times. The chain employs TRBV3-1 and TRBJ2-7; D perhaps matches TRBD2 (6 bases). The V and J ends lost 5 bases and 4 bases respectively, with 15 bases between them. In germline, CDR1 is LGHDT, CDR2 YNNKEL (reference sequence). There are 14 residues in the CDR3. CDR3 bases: TGTGCCAGCAGCGATGCCGGGACTGATTACGAGCAGTACTTC. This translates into CASSDAGTDYEQYF.

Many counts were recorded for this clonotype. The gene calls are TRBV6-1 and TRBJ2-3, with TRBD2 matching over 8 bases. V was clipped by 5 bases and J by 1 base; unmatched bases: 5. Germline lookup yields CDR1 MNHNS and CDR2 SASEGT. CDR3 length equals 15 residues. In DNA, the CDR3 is TGTGCCAGCAGTAACCCGACTAGCGGCACAGATACGCAGTATTTT. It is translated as CASSNPTSGTDTQYF.

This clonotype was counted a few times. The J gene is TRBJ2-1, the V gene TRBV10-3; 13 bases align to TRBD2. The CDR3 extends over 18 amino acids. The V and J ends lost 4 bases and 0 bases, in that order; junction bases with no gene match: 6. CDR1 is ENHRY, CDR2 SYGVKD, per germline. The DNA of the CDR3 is TGTGCCATCAGTGTCGGACTAGCGGGGGCCCGCTCCTACAATGAGCAGTTCTTC. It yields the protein CAISVGLAGARSYNEQFF.

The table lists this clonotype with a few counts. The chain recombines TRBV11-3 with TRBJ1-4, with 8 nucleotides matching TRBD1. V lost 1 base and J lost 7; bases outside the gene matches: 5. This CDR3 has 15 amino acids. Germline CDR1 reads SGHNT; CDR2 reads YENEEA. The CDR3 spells CASSLVRQGAEKLFF. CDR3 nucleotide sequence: TGTGCCAGCAGCTTAGTTCGGCAGGGGGCTGAAAAACTGTTTTTT.

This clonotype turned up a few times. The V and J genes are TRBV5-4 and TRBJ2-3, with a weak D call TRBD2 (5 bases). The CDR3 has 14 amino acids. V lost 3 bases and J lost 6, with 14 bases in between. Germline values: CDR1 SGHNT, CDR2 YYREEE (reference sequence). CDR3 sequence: CASSYPMPGDTQYF. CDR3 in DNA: TGTGCCAGCAGCTACCCTATGCCGGGGGATACGCAGTATTTT.